This TCR beta chain comes out of a study of T cells in Graves' hyperthyroidism and ophthalmopathy. Across the whole study: Peripheral blood was collected at initial diagnosis, before any treatment.

The CDR3 runs to 13 residues. CDR1 and CDR2 (germline): SQVTM, ANQGSEA. V was shortened by 4 bases and J by 3 bases, with 10 bases between the two germline ends. In its sample, this clonotype is medium-sized. Regions amplified from RNA transcripts were the TCR beta CDR3 regions. Researchers ran a first-round RT-PCR on the TCR CDR3 using the HTBI primer set. In TCRdb, the multiplex PCR reads were re-called with MiXCR into one record per CDR3 protein. The sample contains 25,000 to 30,000 distinct CDR3 sequences, around 40% of which appear only once. PBMCs were collected from a roughly 10 ml volume of fresh peripheral blood.

The chain couples TRBV29-1 to TRBJ2-1; D gene ambiguous. The clonotype originates from a woman in her thirties with Graves' hyperthyroidism. Material: blood. CDR3 loop: CSVVVGNYNEQFF. CDR3 coding DNA: TGCAGCGTTGTAGTGGGGAACTACAATGAGCAGTTCTTC.